This T cell receptor beta chain was recovered during a study of technical replicates of blood from several donors. The repertoire was sequenced with immunoSEQ multiplex PCR; TCRdb's copy has only in-frame clones and lacks some. The sample yields almost 70,000 clones, 75% to 90% seen once. CDR1 and CDR2 from the germline V gene are LGHNA and YSLEER. Germline trimming cut 3 bases from V and 4 bases from J; bases unmatched to any gene: 6. CDR3 length: 15 residues. The source of this sequence is a human donor in good health. Some clones in this sample may be carry-over from other donors' samples. Sample: PBMCs. The rearrangement uses TRBV4-3 and TRBJ2-4; 7 bases line up with TRBD1. The CDR3 DNA follows: TGCGCCAGCAGCCAGTCCGGGACAGCGAAAAACATTCAGTACTTC. Its translation is CASSQSGTAKNIQYF.